This T cell receptor beta chain comes out of a study of metastatic and nonmetastatic thyroid tumors. Germline assignment: CDR1 MRHNA and CDR2 SNTAGT. The length of the CDR3 is 15 residues. TCRdb re-called the PCR reads via MiXCR. The sample carries more than 20,000 clones, approximately 23% recorded once. General observations from the study: Malignant thyroid tumors reportedly exceeded benign nodules significantly in TCR beta diversity, with the difference appearing in blood and tumor.

Remarks on this clone: Antigen unknown. The junction departs from the called germline gene at one end, perhaps through a read error. This sample also contains other DNA sequences that code for the same CDR3.

No patient had received any treatment before thyroid surgery. This TCR was recovered from a female donor with papillary thyroid cancer or a benign thyroid nodule (not recorded which). Some clones in this sample may be carry-over from other donors' samples. The sequencing sample was made of tumor tissue. The chain recombines TRBV6-4 with TRBJ2-1, with 10 nucleotides matching TRBD2. The CDR3 DNA follows: TGCGCCAGCAGTGATCTAGCGGGAGAGGCCTATGAGCAGTTCTTC. Protein product: CASSDLAGEAYEQFF.